A single sample is the source of the 21 T cell receptor beta chains below, sequenced in a study of OX40 agonist ivuxolimab in advanced cancers. Assay: immunoSEQ multiplex PCR; the TCRdb copy retains only in-frame clones and omits some. The table lists under 50,000 clones, approximately 90% of them singletons. Source: CD4+ or CD8+ T cells sorted from blood, taken in a trial of the OX40 agonist ivuxolimab. Every receptor here comes from an adult with an advanced solid tumor such as melanoma, head and neck, liver or kidney cancer.

Here the CDR3 reads CASSMSSLVNTEAFF. In DNA, the CDR3 is TGTGCCAGTAGTATGAGCTCTCTTGTGAACACTGAAGCTTTCTTT. This chain links TRBV19 with TRBJ1-1; D remains unclear. This CDR3 has 15 residues. Germline V gene lookup returns CDR1 LNHDA and CDR2 SQIVND (reference sequence). V gave up 3 bases and J gave up 0 bases, with 11 bases separating them.

The gene calls are TRBV19 and TRBJ2-7; 11 nucleotides align to TRBD2. Unmatched junction bases numbered 3, after V lost 3 bases and J lost 2 bases. The V gene's germline CDR1 is LNHDA and CDR2 SQIVND (reference sequence). This CDR3 spans 15 amino acids. The CDR3 bases are TGTGCCAGTAGTATCGATAGCGGGAGGGCCTACGAGCAGTACTTC. It codes for CASSIDSGRAYEQYF.

The chain links TRBV6-5 to TRBJ2-1; 9 bases align to TRBD1. Unmatched junction bases numbered 9, after V lost 1 base and J lost 8 bases. CDR1 is MNHEY, CDR2 SVGAGI, per germline. This CDR3 contains 16 residues. This chain's CDR3 is CASSYYRDRAGYEQFF. The CDR3 DNA reads TGTGCCAGCAGTTACTACCGGGACAGGGCTGGGTATGAGCAGTTCTTC.

The chain links TRBV7-8 to TRBJ1-1, with TRBD1 as a possible D gene (6 bases). The CDR3 loop spans 12 amino acids. V was cut by 3 bases and J by 10 bases, with 12 bases left in between. Germline CDR1 SGHVS, CDR2 FQNEAQ. The CDR3 DNA is TGTGCCAGCAGCTTGGGGGCCTTGGGAGCTTTCTTT. Its protein product is CASSLGALGAFF.

This clone was observed a handful of times. The chain is built from TRBV14 and TRBJ1-6; tentative D call: TRBD1 (6 bases). The CDR3 extends over 13 amino acids. Trimming shortened V by 5 bases and J by 9 bases, and 11 bases separated the two germline ends. CDR1 and CDR2 (germline): SGHDN, FVKESK. The CDR3 sequence: CASSRGSGSPLHF. The CDR3 DNA reads as TGTGCCAGCAGCAGGGGGTCTGGTTCACCCCTCCACTTT.

Only one count was recorded for this clone. This rearrangement joins TRBV27 to TRBJ1-1, with 7 bases aligning to TRBD1. Germline V gene data show CDR1 as MNHEY and CDR2 as SMNVEV (reference sequence). V trimming: 3 bases; J trimming: 5 bases; junction bases outside the gene matches: 18. The CDR3 covers 18 residues. In nucleotides, the CDR3 is TGTGCCAGCAGTTTCAGCTCGTACGGGACAGCTAGCGGGACTGAAGCTTTCTTT. Its translation: CASSFSSYGTASGTEAFF.

V gene TRBV4-1 combines with J gene TRBJ2-1; 11 bases agree with TRBD2. The V gene's germline CDR1 is MGHRA and CDR2 YSYEKL. J gave up 16 bases and V 0 bases, and 8 bases lay outside the gene matches. The CDR3 extends over 14 amino acids. The CDR3 DNA sequence: TGCGCCAGCAGCCAAGATAGGTTAGCGGGGGGGCGATTCTTC. This codes for CASSQDRLAGGRFF.

This chain joins TRBV5-1 and TRBJ2-3, with D perhaps given as TRBD1 or TRBD2 (6 bases each). The CDR3 loop spans 17 amino acids. CDR1 is SGHRS and CDR2 is YFSETQ in the germline V gene. Trimming cost V 2 bases and J 5 bases, with 21 bases left between them. The CDR3 region has the DNA TGCGCCAGCAGCTTTTATGGAGGGGGGAGTTTTGAAGATACGCAGTATTTT. Amino acids: CASSFYGGGSFEDTQYF.

This clone has more than one count but fewer than ten. This rearrangement joins TRBV28 to TRBJ2-7; 7 nucleotides match TRBD1. CDR1 MDHEN and CDR2 SYDVKM come from the germline V gene. CDR3 length: 14 amino acids. V lost 5 bases and J lost 6; bases outside the gene matches: 10. The CDR3 sequence is CASSTDRVGSEQYF. CDR3 nucleotides: TGTGCCAGCAGTACCGACAGGGTGGGCTCCGAGCAGTACTTC. The variable domain in full, with the rest retrieved from reference TRBV28 and TRBJ2-7, is DVKVTQSSRYLVKRTGEKVFLECVQDMDHENMFWYRQDPGLGLRLIYFSYDVKMKEKGDIPEGYSVSREKKERFSLILESASTNQTSMYLCASSTDRVGSEQYFGPGTRLTVT.

The chain joins TRBV28 to TRBJ2-5; 7 nucleotides align to TRBD2. Trimming at V came to 5 bases and at J to 1 base, leaving 10 bases not matched to a gene. The CDR3 has 16 residues. From germline, CDR1 is MDHEN and CDR2 SYDVKM. DNA for the CDR3: TGTGCCAGCAGTCCCTACCGGGACTACCCCCAAGAGACCCAGTACTTC. Translation: CASSPYRDYPQETQYF.

Only a few counts were recorded for this clone. This sequence joins TRBV29-1 and TRBJ2-1; the match to TRBD2 covers 14 bases. The CDR3 is 14 amino acids. CDR1 SQVTM and CDR2 ANQGSEA come from the germline V gene. J was trimmed by 7 bases and V by 4 bases; bases with no gene match: 3. CDR3: CSVVWTSGRNEQFF. The CDR3 DNA is TGCAGCGTTGTGTGGACTAGCGGGAGGAATGAGCAGTTCTTC.

The chain joins TRBV7-9 to TRBJ2-3; no clear D gene. V was trimmed by 1 base and J by 2 bases, leaving 10 bases between them. CDR3 length: 15 amino acids. The germline CDR1 and CDR2 sequences are SEHNR and FQNEAQ (reference sequence). The CDR3 region is CASSLGQAYTDTQYF. CDR3 sequence (DNA): TGTGCCAGCAGCTTAGGGCAGGCATACACAGATACGCAGTATTTT. Supplemented by reference TRBV7-9 and TRBJ2-3, the full variable domain reads DTGVSQNPRHKITKRGQNVTFRCDPISEHNRLYWYRQTLGQGPEFLTYFQNEAQLEKSRLLSDRFSAERPKGSFSTLEIQRTEQGDSAMYLCASSLGQAYTDTQYFGPGTRLTVL.

In its sample, this clone was seen once. The rearrangement joins TRBV6-6 to TRBJ1-5; 7 positions match TRBD1. The CDR3 contains 14 residues. CDR1 and CDR2 (germline): MNHNY, SVGAGI (reference sequence). V lost 8 bases, J lost 2 bases, and 6 bases stayed unmatched. CDR3 bases: TGTGCCAGCGGGAAAGACAGGGGCAATCAGCCCCAGCATTTT. Translation gives CASGKDRGNQPQHF.

The chain carries TRBV11-2 and TRBJ2-7; D ambiguous. Per germline, CDR1 SGHAT and CDR2 FQNNGV. With 3 bases removed from V and 2 bases from J, the gap between germline ends came to 5 bases. The CDR3 has 12 residues. Here the CDR3 reads CASSLATYEQYF. The CDR3 coding sequence is TGTGCCAGCAGCTTGGCGACCTACGAGCAGTACTTC.

The chain has TRBV7-8 and TRBJ2-7; TRBD2 is a possible D gene (6 bases). Trimming removed 5 bases at V and 0 bases at J, with 14 bases between. The CDR3 is 15 amino acids. Germline CDR1 and CDR2: SGHVS and FQNEAQ. The CDR3 DNA reads TGTGCCAGCAGCGAGGGGAGGACCATCTCCTACGAGCAGTACTTC. It codes for CASSEGRTISYEQYF. The full variable domain, with the rest looked up from reference TRBV7-8 and TRBJ2-7, is GAGVSQSPRYKVAKRGQDVALRCDPISGHVSLFWYQQALGQGPEFLTYFQNEAQLDKSGLPSDRFFAERPEGSVSTLKIQRTQQEDSAVYLCASSEGRTISYEQYFGPGTRLTVT.

This chain uses TRBV18 with TRBJ2-7; 10 bases map to TRBD2. Germline CDR1 KGHSH, CDR2 LQKENI. V was clipped by 5 bases and J by 7 bases; unmatched bases: 8. This CDR3 comprises 14 residues. The CDR3 coding sequence is TGTGCCAGCTCATTCGTAGCGGGGGGCCTAGAGCAGTACTTC. This encodes CASSFVAGGLEQYF.

The V call is TRBV9, the J call TRBJ2-2; 8 bases line up with TRBD1. V was clipped by 3 bases and J by 3 bases; unmatched bases: 4. The CDR3 contains 15 residues. Germline V lookup: CDR1 SGDLS, CDR2 YYNGEE. The CDR3: CASSATGAYTGELFF. CDR3 DNA: TGTGCCAGCAGCGCGACAGGGGCGTACACCGGGGAGCTGTTTTTT.

This clone was observed a handful of times. The rearrangement links TRBV29-1 to TRBJ2-7; maybe TRBD1 (5 bases). Germline values: CDR1 SQVTM, CDR2 ANQGSEA. Trimming left V 4 bases short and J 4 bases short, with 14 bases between. This CDR3 comprises 13 residues. The CDR3 nucleotides read TGCAGCGTTGGGACCCTAGACAGTTACGAGCAGTACTTC. Protein product: CSVGTLDSYEQYF.

The genes are TRBV19 and TRBJ2-2; D ambiguous. This CDR3 region has 15 residues. The ends were cut back, 0 bases at V and 0 bases at J, with 5 bases in the middle. From germline, CDR1 is LNHDA and CDR2 SQIVND (reference sequence). DNA of the CDR3: TGTGCCAGTAGTATAGACGGATCGAACACCGGGGAGCTGTTTTTT. Protein: CASSIDGSNTGELFF.

The rearrangement uses TRBV27 and TRBJ1-6; tentative D call: TRBD1 (6 bases). Per germline, CDR1 MNHEY and CDR2 SMNVEV (reference sequence). The CDR3 has 18 amino acids. Trimming stripped 3 bases from V and 0 bases from J, with 15 bases between. CDR3 protein: CASSFTGIGSSYNSPLHF. CDR3 nucleotide sequence: TGTGCCAGCAGTTTCACAGGGATCGGGAGCTCCTATAATTCACCCCTCCACTTT.

The chain couples TRBV10-3 to TRBJ1-2; D uncertain. The length of the CDR3 is 18 residues. V was trimmed by 3 bases and J by 4 bases, leaving 24 bases between them. Germline V CDR1 and CDR2: ENHRY, SYGVKD. The DNA of the CDR3 is TGTGCCATCAGTGACATAACATCGGACGGGTACCTTTCCTATGGCTACACCTTC. Its protein is CAISDITSDGYLSYGYTF.